Here is one T cell receptor beta chain with its context. Antigen unknown. The record originates from a study of graft-versus-host responses after intestinal transplantation. Study details: Recipients were given multivisceral, liver-intestinal, or isolated intestinal transplants. Overall study results and limits: The study associated peak circulating GvH clone levels with early post-transplant HvG declines.

The repertoire was sequenced with immunoSEQ multiplex PCR; TCRdb's copy has only in-frame clones and lacks some. This sample has about 21,000 clones, with 80% to 90% found just once. Germline CDR1 MNHEY, CDR2 SMNVEV (reference sequence). The CDR3 is made up of 15 amino acids. V was pared by 2 bases and J by 4 bases, with 5 bases of the junction left unmatched. The starting material was PBMCs, obtained about 62 days after intestinal transplantation. This receptor was obtained from a human patient who received an intestinal transplant, so some T cells may come from the graft donor. This chain uses TRBV27 with TRBJ1-1; 9 nucleotides agree with TRBD1. CDR3 DNA: TGTGCCAGCAGTTTACGCGGACAGGGGCCCACTGAAGCTTTCTTT. It specifies CASSLRGQGPTEAFF.